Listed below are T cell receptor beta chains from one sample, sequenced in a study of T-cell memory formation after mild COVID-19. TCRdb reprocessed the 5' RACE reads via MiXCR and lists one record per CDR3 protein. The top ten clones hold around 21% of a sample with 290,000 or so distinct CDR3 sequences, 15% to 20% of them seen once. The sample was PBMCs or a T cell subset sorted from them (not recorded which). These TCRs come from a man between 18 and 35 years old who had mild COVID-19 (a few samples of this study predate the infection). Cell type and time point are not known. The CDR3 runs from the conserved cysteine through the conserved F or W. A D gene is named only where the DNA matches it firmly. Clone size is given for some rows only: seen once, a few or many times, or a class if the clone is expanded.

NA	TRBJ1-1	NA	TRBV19	TGTGCCAGTAGTATGTCCAACATGAACACTGAAGCTTTCTTT	CASSMSNMNTEAFF
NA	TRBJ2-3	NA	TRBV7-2	TGTGCCAGCTTGGGGGACCCAGGACTGGCTAGCACAGATACGCAGTATTTT	CASLGDPGLASTDTQYF
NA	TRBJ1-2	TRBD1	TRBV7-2	TGTGCCAGCAGCTCCCAGACAGGGTTGTGGGGCTACACCTTC	CASSSQTGLWGYTF
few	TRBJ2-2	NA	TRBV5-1	TGCGCCAGCACCGATATACACACAGGTTACACCGGGGAGCTGTTTTTT	CASTDIHTGYTGELFF
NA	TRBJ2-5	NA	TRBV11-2	TGTGCCAGCAGCTTAGGTTCCGGGGGCGGGGAGACCCAGTACTTC	CASSLGSGGGETQYF
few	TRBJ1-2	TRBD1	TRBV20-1	TGCAGTGCTAGGGACAGGGGGCAGGGCTACACCTTC	CSARDRGQGYTF
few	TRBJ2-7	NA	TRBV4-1	TGCGCCAGCAGCAGCAAAGGGGGAGAAAACGAGCAGTACTTC	CASSSKGGENEQYF
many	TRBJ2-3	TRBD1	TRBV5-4	TGTGCCAGCAGCCCAGGACAGGGCTCAGATACGCAGTATTTT	CASSPGQGSDTQYF
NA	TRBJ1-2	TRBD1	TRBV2	TGTGCCAGCATGGGACAGGGAGGGCATGGCTACACCTTC	CASMGQGGHGYTF
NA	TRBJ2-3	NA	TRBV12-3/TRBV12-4	TGTGCCAGCAGTACGACGACGGATTACACAGATACGCAGTATTTT	CASSTTTDYTDTQYF
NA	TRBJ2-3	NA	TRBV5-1	TGCGCCAGCAGCTTTCGGGTGACAGATACGCAGTATTTT	CASSFRVTDTQYF
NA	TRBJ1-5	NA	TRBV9	TGTGCCAGCAGCGTAGAGGGGTATCAGCCCCAGCATTTT	CASSVEGYQPQHF
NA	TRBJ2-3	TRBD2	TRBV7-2	TGTGCCAGCAGCTTGGGAAGCGGGACTGGATCAGATACGCAGTATTTT	CASSLGSGTGSDTQYF
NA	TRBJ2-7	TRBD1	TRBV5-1	TGCGCCAGCAGCGTGGGACAGGGCGGATACTACGAGCAGTACTTC	CASSVGQGGYYEQYF
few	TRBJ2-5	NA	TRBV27	TGTGCCAGCAGTTGGGGCCAGGGGCAGCAAGAGACCCAGTACTTC	CASSWGQGQQETQYF
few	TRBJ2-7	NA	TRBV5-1	TGCGCCAGCAGCTTCCGGGGGCGATACGAGCAGTACTTC	CASSFRGRYEQYF
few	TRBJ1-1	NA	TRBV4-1	TGCGCCAGCAGCCTTTCCGGCTTGCTTACTGAAGCTTTCTTT	CASSLSGLLTEAFF
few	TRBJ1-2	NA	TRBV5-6	TGTGCCAGCAGGTCGGGAGGAGGGGACTACACCTTC	CASRSGGGDYTF
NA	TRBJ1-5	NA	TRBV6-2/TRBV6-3	TGTGCCAGCAGGTTGGGAGTGCAGCCCCAGCATTTT	CASRLGVQPQHF
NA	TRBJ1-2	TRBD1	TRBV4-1	TGCGCCAGCAGCCAAGAGGGGACAGGGGGTATGGGCTACACCTTC	CASSQEGTGGMGYTF
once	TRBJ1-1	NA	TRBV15	TGTGCCACCAGCGATGTGGGGGGCTGGACTGAAGCTTTCTTT	CATSDVGGWTEAFF
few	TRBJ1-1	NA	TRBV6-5	TGTGCCAGCATGTTACAGCTGCACACTGAAGCTTTCTTT	CASMLQLHTEAFF
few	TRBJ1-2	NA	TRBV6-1	TGTGCCAGCCAGGGTACCAGGGGCTACACCTTC	CASQGTRGYTF
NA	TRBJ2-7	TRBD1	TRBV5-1	TGCGCCAGCAGCTTGGCTGGTCAGGGGGTATCGGGCGAGCAGTACTTC	CASSLAGQGVSGEQYF
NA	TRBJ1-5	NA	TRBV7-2	TGTGCCAGCAGCTTAGACACAGCCCGAGTCACGCCCCAGCATTTT	CASSLDTARVTPQHF
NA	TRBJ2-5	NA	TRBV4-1	TGCGCCAGCAGCCAAGACGCAGCTCAAGAGACCCAGTACTTC	CASSQDAAQETQYF
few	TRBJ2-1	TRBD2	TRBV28	TGTGCCAGCACCATCGGGGGGAATGAGCAGTTCTTC	CASTIGGNEQFF
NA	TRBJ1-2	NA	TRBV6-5	TGTGCCAGCAGTTACTCGGGGGCGAGCTATGGCTACACCTTC	CASSYSGASYGYTF
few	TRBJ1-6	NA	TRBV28	TGTGCCAGCAGTTTGTCAGGGTCTGGTTCACCCCTCCACTTT	CASSLSGSGSPLHF
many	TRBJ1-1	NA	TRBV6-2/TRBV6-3	TGTGCCAGCAGTTTCAATGGTTTAGGGAACACTGAAGCTTTCTTT	CASSFNGLGNTEAFF
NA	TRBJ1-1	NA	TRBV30	TGTGCCTGGAGTGTATGGGGGCTGGGAGCTTTCTTT	CAWSVWGLGAFF
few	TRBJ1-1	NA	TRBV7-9	TGTGCCAGCAGCTTGGGGGCGGGTACTGAAGCTTTCTTT	CASSLGAGTEAFF
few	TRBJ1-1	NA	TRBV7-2	TGTGCCAGCAGCACAGGGCGGGAATCGGACACTGAAGCTTTCTTT	CASSTGRESDTEAFF
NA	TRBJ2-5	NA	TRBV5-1	TGCGCCAGCAGCCCCGGGCGTGGTGTCGGATGGGAGACCCAGTACTTC	CASSPGRGVGWETQYF
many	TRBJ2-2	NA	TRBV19	TGTGCCAGCCCCGGGGACACCGGGGAGCTGTTTTTT	CASPGDTGELFF
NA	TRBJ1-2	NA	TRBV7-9	TGTGCCAGCAGCCCTCAGGGGTCGCGGGGCTACACCTTC	CASSPQGSRGYTF
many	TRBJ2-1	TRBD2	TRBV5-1	TGCGCCAGCAGCTTGAGGCTAGCGGGCCTCAATGAGCAGTTCTTC	CASSLRLAGLNEQFF
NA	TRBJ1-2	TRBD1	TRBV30	TGTGCCAGAACACCGGGACAGGGGGAACTGGGTGGCTACACCTTC	CARTPGQGELGGYTF
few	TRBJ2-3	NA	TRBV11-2	TGTGCCAGCAGCTCGGTAGTGGTAAGCACAGATACGCAGTATTTT	CASSSVVVSTDTQYF
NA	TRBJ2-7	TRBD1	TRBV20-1	TGCAGTGCTAGAGTTTCCCAGGGGGCGGCGGAGTACTTC	CSARVSQGAAEYF
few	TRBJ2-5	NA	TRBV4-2	TGTGCCAGCAGCCTAACGACAGGACAAGAGACCCAGTACTTC	CASSLTTGQETQYF